A selection of T cell receptor beta chains follows, all from one sample in a study of T cells after yellow fever vaccination. Each CDR3 protein is one row after TCRdb ran MiXCR on the 5' RACE reads. The sample consists of roughly 260,000 distinct CDR3 sequences, 10% to 15% of them appearing once. Specimen: CD4+ T cells sorted from PBMCs, collected 45 days after the yellow fever booster vaccination. These receptors all come from a man aged 25 to 40 who received the YFV17D yellow fever vaccine. Each CDR3 is given with its conserved first and last residue. The D gene is left open where the match is weak. Clone size appears in some rows only: once, few, many, or a class for an expanded clone.

j_gene	abundance	d_gene	v_gene	CDR3aa	CDR3nt
TRBJ2-3	few	.	TRBV5-1	CASSFKGEDTQYF	TGCGCCAGCAGCTTTAAGGGGGAAGATACGCAGTATTTT
TRBJ2-3	many	.	TRBV28	CASSPSGSTDTQYF	TGTGCCAGCAGTCCAAGCGGGAGCACAGATACGCAGTATTTT
TRBJ2-7	.	.	TRBV20-1	CSARVQLYEQYF	TGCAGTGCTAGAGTACAGCTATACGAGCAGTACTTC
TRBJ2-3	many	.	TRBV12-3/TRBV12-4	CASSFRDTQYF	TGTGCCAGCAGTTTCAGAGATACGCAGTATTTT
TRBJ1-5	few	TRBD1	TRBV12-3/TRBV12-4	CASSPTGGNQPQHF	TGTGCCAGCAGTCCGACAGGGGGCAATCAGCCCCAGCATTTT
TRBJ1-2	few	.	TRBV4-3	CASSQDLWVRGYTF	TGCGCCAGCAGCCAAGATCTGTGGGTTAGAGGCTACACCTTC
TRBJ2-1	.	TRBD2	TRBV5-1	CASEIAGGYNEQFF	TGCGCCAGCGAGATAGCGGGAGGCTACAATGAGCAGTTCTTC
TRBJ2-6	few	.	TRBV6-1	CASSGENLGANVLTF	TGTGCCAGCAGCGGGGAGAATCTCGGGGCCAACGTCCTGACTTTC
TRBJ2-1	few	TRBD2	TRBV5-5	CASSWTSGLSSYNEQFF	TGTGCCAGCAGCTGGACTAGCGGGCTGAGCTCCTACAATGAGCAGTTCTTC
TRBJ1-1	many	.	TRBV20-1	CSARGPNTEAFF	TGCAGTGCTAGGGGTCCGAACACTGAAGCTTTCTTT
TRBJ2-1	.	TRBD2	TRBV6-2/TRBV6-3	CASSYSTGGPFF	TGTGCCAGCAGTTACTCTACGGGAGGGCCGTTCTTC
TRBJ2-3	.	.	TRBV6-5	CASSQLVRVAGTDTQYF	TGTGCCAGCAGTCAACTCGTCAGGGTTGCCGGCACAGATACGCAGTATTTT